This T cell receptor (beta chain) was profiled in a study of T cells after yellow fever vaccination. Across the study: Any fraction with a low cell number was prepared using SMART-Seq v4 Ultra Low Input.

Findings of the study overall: Reappearance after the booster was observed for most primary-vaccination clones (roughly 97% CD4, about 86% CD8). Highly abundant clonotypes carried over from the bulk population could end up in FACS-sorted repertoires as contaminants.

Trimming removed 2 bases from V and 13 bases from J, with 18 bases in between. Germline-derived CDR1 and CDR2 are SGHAT and FQNNGV. The CDR3 length is 14 residues. 5'RACE template switching added a universal primer site and UMIs to TCR cDNA. TCRdb reanalysed the 5' RACE reads using MiXCR and keeps one entry per CDR3 protein. The table has a few hundred thousand distinct CDR3 sequences, about 17% seen once; the top ten hold 17%. In this sample, this clonotype turned up a few times. The antigen is not known. This clonotype originated in a man between 18 and 35 years old who received the YFV17D yellow fever vaccine. This sequence joins TRBV11-2 and TRBJ2-1, with D tentatively TRBD1 (6 bases). The sample consisted of PBMCs, taken 4 to 6 days after the first yellow fever vaccination. This CDR3 reads CASSLISQGREQFF. The CDR3 nucleotides read TGTGCCAGCAGCTTAATTTCACAGGGACGCGAACAGTTCTTC.